This T cell receptor beta chain was sequenced for a study of T cell responses to AZD1222 COVID-19 vaccine. Germline assignment: CDR1 LGHNA and CDR2 YNFKEQ. The CDR3 spans 15 residues. J lost 4 bases, V lost 7 bases, and 9 bases had no gene match. TCRdb's table, derived via immunoSEQ multiplex PCR, lists solely in-frame clones and lacks some. The sample lists 90,000 to 110,000 clones, roughly 86% occurring once. To note about this clone: The antigen remains undetermined.

General study points: Spike-specific TCR breadth and depth rose after two AZD1222 doses. Seropositivity was recorded at baseline in only five to seven AZD1222 recipients.

The TCR comes from an adult in good health. The sequencing used peripheral blood, collected on day 0 of MenACWY control vaccination. This chain joins TRBV4-2 and TRBJ2-1; TRBD2 agrees at 8 bases. The CDR3 loop reads CASTAQSGGYNEQFF. CDR3 bases: TGTGCCAGCACCGCTCAAAGCGGGGGTTACAATGAGCAGTTCTTC.